The rows below give T cell receptor beta chains drawn from one sample of a study of blood T cell repertoires in COVID-19. Only in-frame clones appear in the TCRdb table, and some are missing; sequencing was by immunoSEQ multiplex PCR. The sample records 150,000 or so clones, around 82% being singletons. Sequenced material: peripheral blood. The receptors derive from a human donor with acute or convalescent COVID-19. The donor label of this sample is uncertain. The CDR3 runs from the conserved cysteine through the conserved F or W. The D gene is left open where the match is weak. Not every row has a clone size; where given, it reads once, few, many or a size class.

>TRBJ2-7|TRBV14|.|.
CASSQDRGQSYEQYF
TGTGCCAGCAGCCAAGATAGAGGACAGTCCTACGAGCAGTACTTC
>TRBJ1-2|TRBV3-1/TRBV3-2|.|TRBD1
CASSLRNRGSLTF
TGTGCCAGCAGCCTCCGGAACAGGGGGTCGCTCACCTTC
>TRBJ1-2|TRBV7-2|.|TRBD1
CASSFKGQGVEGYTF
TGTGCCAGCAGCTTTAAGGGACAGGGGGTGGAAGGCTACACCTTC
>TRBJ2-5|TRBV19|.|TRBD2
CASSIGTSGGTYQETQYF
TGTGCCAGTAGTATAGGGACTAGCGGGGGGACGTACCAAGAGACCCAGTACTTC
>TRBJ1-5|TRBV3-1/TRBV3-2|.|TRBD1
CASSQGTHRDRGWQPQHF
TGTGCCAGCAGCCAAGGAACCCACCGGGACAGGGGATGGCAGCCCCAGCATTTT
>TRBJ2-2|TRBV18|.|TRBD2
CASSPGLAGNTGELFF
TGTGCCAGCTCTCCTGGTCTAGCGGGGAACACCGGGGAGCTGTTTTTT
>TRBJ1-1|TRBV7-9|.|.
CASSPDSPVQVAFF
TGTGCCAGCAGCCCGGACAGCCCTGTTCAGGTCGCTTTCTTT
>TRBJ2-3|TRBV11-2|.|.
CASSLVQARTDTQYF
TGTGCCAGCAGCTTAGTACAGGCTCGCACAGATACGCAGTATTTT
>TRBJ1-4|TRBV12-3/TRBV12-4|once|.
CAITRDSNEKLFF
TGTGCCATAACACGAGACTCTAATGAAAAACTGTTTTTT
>TRBJ1-1|TRBV30|once|.
CAWSVQTDAEAFF
TGTGCCTGGAGTGTACAAACAGACGCTGAAGCTTTCTTT
>TRBJ1-1|TRBV14|.|TRBD1
CASSPLGQGDTEAFF
TGTGCCAGCAGCCCATTGGGACAGGGGGACACTGAAGCTTTCTTT
>TRBJ1-1|TRBV5-1|.|.
CASSREIEGGTEAFF
TGCGCCAGCAGCCGTGAAATAGAGGGGGGGACTGAAGCTTTCTTT
>TRBJ1-4|TRBV5-1|.|.
CASSLGGGVANEKLFF
TGCGCCAGCAGCTTGGGCGGGGGTGTTGCTAATGAAAAACTGTTTTTT
>TRBJ1-5|TRBV18|.|.
CASSPGGFQPQHF
TGTGCCAGCTCCCCCGGGGGTTTTCAGCCCCAGCATTTT
>TRBJ2-1|TRBV6-5|.|TRBD2
CASIEVAGNHNEQFF
TGTGCCAGCATCGAGGTAGCGGGAAACCACAATGAGCAGTTCTTC
>TRBJ1-1|TRBV24-1|.|.
CATSLLLGGSRNTEAFF
TGTGCCACCAGTCTACTCCTGGGGGGGAGTCGGAACACTGAAGCTTTCTTT
>TRBJ2-2|TRBV12-5|.|TRBD1
CASGRGQAFGTGELFF
TGTGCTAGTGGACGAGGACAGGCTTTCGGGACCGGGGAGCTGTTTTTT
>TRBJ2-1|TRBV7-9|.|TRBD2
CASSVRPSGSYNEQFF
TGTGCCAGCAGCGTCCGCCCTAGCGGTTCCTACAATGAGCAGTTCTTC
>TRBJ2-7|TRBV27|.|.
CASSPIGAGEYEQYF
TGTGCCAGCAGCCCTATCGGGGCAGGGGAGTACGAGCAGTACTTC
>TRBJ2-1|TRBV7-3|once|TRBD2
CASSLNAPPAGGDHEQFF
TGTGCCAGCAGCTTAAACGCCCCCCCAGCGGGGGGGGACCATGAGCAGTTCTTC
>TRBJ1-3|TRBV29-1|.|.
CSVEYSGNTIYF
TGCAGCGTTGAATATTCCGGAAACACCATATATTTT
>TRBJ2-5|TRBV5-1|.|TRBD2
CASSPVTSREETQYF
TGCGCCAGCAGCCCAGTGACTAGCCGAGAGGAGACCCAGTACTTC
>TRBJ1-1|TRBV6-1|.|.
CASSEARRLGTEAFF
TGTGCCAGCAGTGAAGCCCGGAGGTTAGGGACTGAAGCTTTCTTT